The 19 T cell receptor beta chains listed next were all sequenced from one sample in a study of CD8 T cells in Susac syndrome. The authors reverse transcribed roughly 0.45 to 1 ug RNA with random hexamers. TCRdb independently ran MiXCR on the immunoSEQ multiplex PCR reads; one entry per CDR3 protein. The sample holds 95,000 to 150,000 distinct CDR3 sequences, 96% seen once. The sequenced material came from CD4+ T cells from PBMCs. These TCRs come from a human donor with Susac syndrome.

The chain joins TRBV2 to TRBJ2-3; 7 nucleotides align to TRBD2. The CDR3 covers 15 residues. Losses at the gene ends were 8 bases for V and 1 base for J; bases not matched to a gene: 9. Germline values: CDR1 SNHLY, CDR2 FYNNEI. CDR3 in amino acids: CASGGRTSGTDTQYF. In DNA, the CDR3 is TGTGCCAGCGGGGGGAGGACTAGTGGCACAGATACGCAGTATTTT.

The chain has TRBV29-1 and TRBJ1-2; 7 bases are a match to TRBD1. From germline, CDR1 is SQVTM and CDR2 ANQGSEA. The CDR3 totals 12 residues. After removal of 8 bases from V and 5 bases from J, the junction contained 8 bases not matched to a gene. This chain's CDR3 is CSFTGVGYGYTF. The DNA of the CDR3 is TGCAGCTTCACAGGGGTTGGTTATGGCTACACCTTC. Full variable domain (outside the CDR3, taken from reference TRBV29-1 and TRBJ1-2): SAVISQKPSRDICQRGTSLTIQCQVDSQVTMMFWYRQQPGQSLTLIATANQGSEATYESGFVIDKFPISRPNLTFSTLTVSNMSPEDSSIYLCSFTGVGYGYTFGSGTRLTVV.

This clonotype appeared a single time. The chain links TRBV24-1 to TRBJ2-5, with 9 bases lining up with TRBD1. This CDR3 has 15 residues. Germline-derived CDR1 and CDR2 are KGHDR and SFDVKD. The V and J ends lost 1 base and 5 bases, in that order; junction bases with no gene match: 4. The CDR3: CATSDFPGQGETQYF. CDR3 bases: TGTGCCACCAGTGATTTCCCCGGACAGGGGGAGACCCAGTACTTC.

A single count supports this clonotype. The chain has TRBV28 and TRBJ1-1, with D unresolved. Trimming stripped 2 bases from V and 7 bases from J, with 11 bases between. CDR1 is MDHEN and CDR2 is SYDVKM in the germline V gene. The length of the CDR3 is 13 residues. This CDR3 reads CASSLPVLGEAFF. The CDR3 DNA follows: TGTGCCAGCAGTTTACCCGTACTTGGTGAAGCTTTCTTT.

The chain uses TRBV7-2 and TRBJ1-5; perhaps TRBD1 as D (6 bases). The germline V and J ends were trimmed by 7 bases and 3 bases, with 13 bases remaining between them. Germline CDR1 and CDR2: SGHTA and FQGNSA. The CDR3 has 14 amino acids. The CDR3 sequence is CASTSGQPNQPQHF. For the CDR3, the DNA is TGTGCCAGCACCTCCGGACAGCCCAATCAGCCCCAGCATTTT.

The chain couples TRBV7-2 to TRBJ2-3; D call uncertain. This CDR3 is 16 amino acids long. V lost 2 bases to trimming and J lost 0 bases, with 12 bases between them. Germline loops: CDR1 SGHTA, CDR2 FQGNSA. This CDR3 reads CASSLIPLGSTDTQYF. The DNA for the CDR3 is TGTGCCAGCAGCTTAATTCCCCTTGGCAGCACAGATACGCAGTATTTT.

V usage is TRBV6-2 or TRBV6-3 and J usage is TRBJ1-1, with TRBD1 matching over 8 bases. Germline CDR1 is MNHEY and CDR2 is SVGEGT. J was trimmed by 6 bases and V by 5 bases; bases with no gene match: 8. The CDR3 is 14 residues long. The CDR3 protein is CASSTRTGIAEAFF. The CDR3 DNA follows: TGTGCCAGCAGTACGCGGACAGGGATCGCTGAAGCTTTCTTT.

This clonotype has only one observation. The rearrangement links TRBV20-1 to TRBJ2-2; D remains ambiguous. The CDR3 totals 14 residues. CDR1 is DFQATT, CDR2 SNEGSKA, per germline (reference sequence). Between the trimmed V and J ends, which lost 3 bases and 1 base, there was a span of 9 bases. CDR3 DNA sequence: TGCAGTGCTAGTCCCACCGGGAACACCGGGGAGCTGTTTTTT. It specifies CSASPTGNTGELFF.

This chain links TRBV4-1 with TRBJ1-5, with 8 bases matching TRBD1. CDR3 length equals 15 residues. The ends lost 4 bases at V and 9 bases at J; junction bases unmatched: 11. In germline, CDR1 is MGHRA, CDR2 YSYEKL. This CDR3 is CASSPTDRGKAPQHF. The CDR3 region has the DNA TGCGCCAGCAGCCCGACCGACAGGGGCAAGGCGCCCCAGCATTTT.

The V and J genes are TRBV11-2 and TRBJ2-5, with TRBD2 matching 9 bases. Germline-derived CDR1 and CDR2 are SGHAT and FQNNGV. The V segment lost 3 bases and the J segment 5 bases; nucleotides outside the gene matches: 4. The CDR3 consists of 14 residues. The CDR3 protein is CASSFSGRKETQYF. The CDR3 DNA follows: TGTGCCAGCAGCTTTAGCGGGAGAAAGGAGACCCAGTACTTC. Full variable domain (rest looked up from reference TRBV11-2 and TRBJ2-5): EAGVAQSPRYKIIEKRQSVAFWCNPISGHATLYWYQQILGQGPKLLIQFQNNGVVDDSQLPKDRFSAERLKGVDSTLKIQPAKLEDSAVYLCASSFSGRKETQYFGPGTRLLVL.

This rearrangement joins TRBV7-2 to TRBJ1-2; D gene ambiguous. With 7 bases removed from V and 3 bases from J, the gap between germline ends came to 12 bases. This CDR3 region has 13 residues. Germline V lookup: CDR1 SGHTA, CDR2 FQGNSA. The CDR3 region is CASNNPQDYGYTF. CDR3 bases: TGTGCCAGCAACAACCCGCAGGACTATGGCTACACCTTC.

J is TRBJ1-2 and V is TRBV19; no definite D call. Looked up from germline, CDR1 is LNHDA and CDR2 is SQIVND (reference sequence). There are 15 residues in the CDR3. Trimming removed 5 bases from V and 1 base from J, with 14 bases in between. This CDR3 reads CASSPRAVNNYGYTF. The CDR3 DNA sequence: TGTGCCAGTAGTCCTCGAGCCGTCAATAACTATGGCTACACCTTC.

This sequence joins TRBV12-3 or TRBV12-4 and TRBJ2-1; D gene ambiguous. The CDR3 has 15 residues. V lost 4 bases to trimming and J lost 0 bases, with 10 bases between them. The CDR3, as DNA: TGTGCCAGCAGTTCGGCTTCGAGCTCCTACAATGAGCAGTTCTTC. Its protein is CASSSASSSYNEQFF.

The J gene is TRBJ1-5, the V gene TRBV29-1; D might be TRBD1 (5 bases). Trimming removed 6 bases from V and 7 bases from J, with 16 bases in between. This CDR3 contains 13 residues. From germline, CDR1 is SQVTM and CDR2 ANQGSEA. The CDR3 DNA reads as TGCAGCGTGCCCGGGCCCGGGGGACAGCCCCAGCATTTT. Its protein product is CSVPGPGGQPQHF.

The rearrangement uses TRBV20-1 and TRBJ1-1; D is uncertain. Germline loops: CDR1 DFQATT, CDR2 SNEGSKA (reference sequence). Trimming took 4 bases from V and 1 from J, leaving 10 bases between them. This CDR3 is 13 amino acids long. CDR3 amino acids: CSATPSRNTEAFF. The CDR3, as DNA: TGCAGTGCTACGCCGAGCAGGAACACTGAAGCTTTCTTT.

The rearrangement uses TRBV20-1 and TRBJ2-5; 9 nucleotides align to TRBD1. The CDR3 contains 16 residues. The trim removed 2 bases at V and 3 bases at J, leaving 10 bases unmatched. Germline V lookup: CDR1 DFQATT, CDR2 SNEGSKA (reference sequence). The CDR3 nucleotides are TGCAGTGCTAGACCCTGGACAGGGGAAGGGGAAGAGACCCAGTACTTC. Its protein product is CSARPWTGEGEETQYF.

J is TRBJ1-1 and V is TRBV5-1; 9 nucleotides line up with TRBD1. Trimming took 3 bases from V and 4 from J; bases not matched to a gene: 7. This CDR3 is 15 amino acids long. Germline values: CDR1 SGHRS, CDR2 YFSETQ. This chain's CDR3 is CASSYGQGIITEAFF. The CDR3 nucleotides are TGCGCCAGCAGCTACGGACAGGGGATAATCACTGAAGCTTTCTTT.

CDR3 loop: CAWSRDRGRENIQYF. DNA for the CDR3: TGTGCCTGGAGTCGGGACAGGGGGCGCGAAAACATTCAGTACTTC. The V call is TRBV30, the J call TRBJ2-4, with TRBD1 matching 12 bases. CDR3 size: 15 residues. J gave up 5 bases and V 2 bases, and 4 bases lay outside the gene matches. The germline V gene has CDR1 GTSNPN and CDR2 SVGIG (reference sequence).

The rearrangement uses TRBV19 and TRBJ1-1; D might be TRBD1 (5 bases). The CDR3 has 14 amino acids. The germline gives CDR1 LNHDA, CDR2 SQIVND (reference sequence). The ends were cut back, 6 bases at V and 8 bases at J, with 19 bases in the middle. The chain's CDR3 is CASRPGTGQMEAFF. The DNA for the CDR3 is TGTGCCAGTAGACCCGGGACTGGACAAATGGAAGCTTTCTTT.